One sample yielded the 4 T cell receptor beta chains listed below, sequenced in a study of blood T cell repertoires in COVID-19. The protocol was immunoSEQ multiplex PCR, while the TCRdb copy is restricted to in-frame clones and leaves out a portion. The table records some 260,000 clones, approximately 80% of them present only once. What was sequenced was peripheral blood. The receptors derive from a woman aged 40 to 49 with active or convalescent COVID-19.

The CDR3 protein is CASSHDTGTNQPQHF. The CDR3 coding sequence is TGCGCCAGCAGCCACGATACAGGGACCAATCAGCCCCAGCATTTT. The chain employs TRBV4-1 and TRBJ1-5; weak D call: TRBD1 (6 bases). This CDR3 has 15 residues. Germline lookup yields CDR1 MGHRA and CDR2 YSYEKL. Between the trimmed V and J ends, which lost 3 bases and 3 bases, there was a span of 12 bases.

The rearrangement links TRBV2 to TRBJ2-3; 10 nucleotides align to TRBD1. V shed 4 bases, J shed 4 bases, and the junction held 2 bases outside the gene matches. Germline CDR1 is SNHLY and CDR2 is FYNNEI. This CDR3 region has 14 residues. The CDR3 protein is CASSVGTGADTQYF. CDR3 sequence (DNA): TGTGCCAGCAGTGTTGGGACAGGGGCAGATACGCAGTATTTT.

The rearrangement links TRBV5-1 to TRBJ1-6; maybe TRBD1 (5 bases). The V and J ends lost 6 bases and 5 bases respectively, with 9 bases between them. Germline values: CDR1 SGHRS, CDR2 YFSETQ. The CDR3 length is 13 residues. CDR3 loop: CASNGGNNSPLHF. The CDR3 nucleotides are TGCGCCAGCAACGGGGGGAATAATTCACCCCTCCACTTT.

J is TRBJ1-5 and V is TRBV6-5; weak D call: TRBD1 (6 bases). V was clipped by 6 bases and J by 4 bases, with 13 bases between them. Germline V gives CDR1 MNHEY, CDR2 SVGAGI. The CDR3 runs to 14 residues. The CDR3 protein is CASRNTGRNQPQHF. The CDR3 DNA reads as TGTGCCAGCAGGAATACAGGGCGTAATCAGCCCCAGCATTTT.